A single sample gave rise to the 31 T cell receptor beta chains below, sequenced in a study of early T cells in non-severe SARS-CoV-2 infection. TCRdb analysed the 5' RACE reads with MiXCR anew, one entry per CDR3 protein. The sample includes about 36,000 distinct CDR3 sequences, roughly 5.3% of them seen just once. Material: whole blood. The origin of the receptors is an adult who was a healthcare worker with PCR-confirmed SARS-CoV-2 infection or an uninfected control (not recorded which).

The table lists this clonotype with many counts. The V and J genes are TRBV18 and TRBJ2-3; tentatively, D is TRBD2 (6 bases). Trimming removed 3 bases at V and 4 bases at J, with 11 bases between. The germline CDR1 and CDR2 sequences are KGHSH and LQKENI. This CDR3 is built from 14 residues. The CDR3 nucleotides are TGTGCCAGCTCACCTATTGCGGGGCCAGATACGCAGTATTTT. The encoded protein is CASSPIAGPDTQYF. The full variable domain, rest sourced from reference TRBV18 and TRBJ2-3, is NAGVMQNPRHLVRRRGQEARLRCSPMKGHSHVYWYRQLPEEGLKFMVYLQKENIIDESGMPKERFSAEFPKEGPSILRIQQVVRGDSAAYFCASSPIAGPDTQYFGPGTRLTVL.

V is TRBV5-4 and J is TRBJ2-7, with unresolved D. This CDR3 region has 16 residues. Trimming stripped 0 bases from V and 5 bases from J, with 18 bases between. From germline, CDR1 is SGHNT and CDR2 YYREEE (reference sequence). CDR3 DNA sequence: TGTGCCAGCAGCTTGGATGCGTCCGGACGAAGGGACGAGCAGTACTTC. Translation: CASSLDASGRRDEQYF.

In its sample, this clonotype was seen a few times. The V call is TRBV3-1, the J call TRBJ1-3, with D possibly TRBD1 on 6 matching bases. Per the germline V gene, CDR1 is LGHDT and CDR2 is YNNKEL (reference sequence). V lost 4 bases to trimming and J lost 0 bases, with 16 bases between them. The CDR3 consists of 17 residues. CDR3 in amino acids: CASSLRTAGSSGNTIYF. Written as DNA, the CDR3 is TGTGCCAGCAGCCTGAGGACAGCAGGAAGCTCTGGAAACACCATATATTTT.

This clonotype appeared a few times. This chain links TRBV9 with TRBJ1-6; D not resolved. Trimming removed 0 bases at V and 6 bases at J, with 4 bases between. The CDR3 runs 13 residues. Germline V gives CDR1 SGDLS, CDR2 YYNGEE. CDR3 sequence: CASSVAPNSPLHF. CDR3 nucleotides: TGTGCCAGCAGCGTAGCCCCTAATTCACCCCTCCACTTT.

The rearrangement joins TRBV6-6 to TRBJ1-3, with no clear D. The V gene lost 7 bases and the J gene lost 0 bases, with 4 bases spanning the gap. Germline assignment: CDR1 MNHNY and CDR2 SVGAGI (reference sequence). The CDR3 runs to 12 residues. The CDR3: CASKDSGNTIYF. CDR3 coding DNA: TGTGCCAGCAAAGACTCTGGAAACACCATATATTTT.

V gene TRBV12-3 or TRBV12-4 combines with J gene TRBJ1-6, with 8 positions matching TRBD1. J was trimmed by 10 bases and V by 3 bases; bases with no gene match: 5. This CDR3 contains 14 residues. The CDR3 sequence is CASSFGQGRSPLHF. The CDR3 DNA reads as TGTGCCAGCAGTTTCGGACAGGGCCGGTCACCCCTCCACTTT.

Ten or more counts support this clonotype. The chain has TRBV6-4 and TRBJ1-1; no clear D. The germline CDR1 and CDR2 sequences are MRHNA and SNTAGT. V lost 2 bases to trimming and J lost 1 base, with 5 bases between them. The CDR3 has 13 amino acids. CDR3 coding DNA: TGTGCCAGCAGTGACCAGCCGAACACTGAAGCTTTCTTT. Its translation: CASSDQPNTEAFF.

This clonotype was seen many times. The chain couples TRBV5-1 to TRBJ2-3; 13 positions match TRBD2. This CDR3 region has 16 residues. Germline CDR1 and CDR2: SGHRS and YFSETQ. Unmatched junction bases numbered 4, after V lost 4 bases and J lost 2 bases. CDR3 region: CASSPGLAGITDTQYF. For the CDR3, the DNA is TGCGCCAGCAGCCCGGGACTAGCGGGGATCACAGATACGCAGTATTTT.

This clonotype showed up many times. The chain uses TRBV6-2 or TRBV6-3 and TRBJ2-1; a possible D gene is TRBD2 (7 bases). Trimming took off 6 bases at V and 6 bases at J, with 24 bases between the two ends. The CDR3 has 17 residues. The germline V gene encodes CDR1 MNHEY and CDR2 SVGEGT. The CDR3, as DNA: TGTGCCAGCAGACGAGCGGCGGGGGCCCTCGGGTCCAATGAGCAGTTCTTC. Translation: CASRRAAGALGSNEQFF.

This clonotype was counted at least ten times. This chain connects TRBV7-9 to TRBJ2-1, with TRBD1 identical over 8 bases. CDR1 is SEHNR, CDR2 FQNEAQ, per germline (reference sequence). The CDR3 contains 16 residues. Losses at the gene ends were 2 bases for V and 6 bases for J; bases not matched to a gene: 9. DNA of the CDR3: TGTGCCAGCAGCTTACTGACAGGGGATATTGGCAATGAGCAGTTCTTC. Translated: CASSLLTGDIGNEQFF.

This clonotype was recorded at least ten times. J is TRBJ2-1 and V is TRBV4-1, with 9 positions matching TRBD1. CDR1 is MGHRA, CDR2 YSYEKL, per germline. CDR3 size: 16 residues. V lost 3 bases, J lost 2 bases, and 5 bases stayed unmatched. The CDR3 bases are TGCGCCAGCAGCCACATTGACAGGGGGGCCTACAATGAGCAGTTCTTC. Residues: CASSHIDRGAYNEQFF.

This clonotype was picked up many times. DNA of the CDR3: TGTGCCAGCAGCTCCCGGACAGGGGATAGATCACCCCTCCACTTT. It encodes CASSSRTGDRSPLHF. The chain combines TRBV7-2 with TRBJ1-6; 9 bases agree with TRBD1. Germline CDR1 SGHTA, CDR2 FQGNSA. J gave up 10 bases and V 4 bases, and 8 bases lay outside the gene matches. The CDR3 consists of 15 residues. The entire variable domain, with the rest obtained from reference TRBV7-2 and TRBJ1-6, is as follows: GAGVSQSPSNKVTEKGKDVELRCDPISGHTALYWYRQSLGQGLEFLIYFQGNSAPDKSGLPSDRFSAERTGGSVSTLTIQRTQQEDSAVYLCASSSRTGDRSPLHFGNGTRLTVT.

In its sample, this clonotype was seen a few times. This chain links TRBV7-8 with TRBJ1-1, with D uncertain. Germline-derived CDR1 and CDR2 are SGHVS and FQNEAQ. V was trimmed by 8 bases and J by 0 bases, leaving 10 bases between them. This CDR3 has 13 amino acids. CDR3 amino acids: CASYAGLNTEAFF. In DNA, the CDR3 is TGTGCCAGCTACGCGGGCCTGAACACTGAAGCTTTCTTT. Looking up the rest from reference TRBV7-8 and TRBJ1-1 gives the full variable domain: GAGVSQSPRYKVAKRGQDVALRCDPISGHVSLFWYQQALGQGPEFLTYFQNEAQLDKSGLPSDRFFAERPEGSVSTLKIQRTQQEDSAVYLCASYAGLNTEAFFGQGTRLTVV.

This clonotype was picked up many times. The junction departs from the called germline gene at one end, perhaps through a read error. The chain has TRBV5-1 and TRBJ1-1; D not resolved. Germline CDR1 reads SGHRS; CDR2 reads YFSETQ. This CDR3 spans 13 amino acids. CDR3: CANSSDVHTEAFF. In DNA, the CDR3 is TGCGCCAACAGCTCCGACGTCCACACTGAAGCTTTCTTT.

This chain connects TRBV7-9 to TRBJ2-7; TRBD2 matches 12 bases. CDR1 and CDR2 from the germline V gene are SEHNR and FQNEAQ (reference sequence). This CDR3 is built from 15 residues. Trimming removed 5 bases from V and 2 bases from J; junction bases left unmatched: 4. For the CDR3, the DNA is TGTGCCAGCAGCAACCTAGCGGGAGGGACCTACGAGCAGTACTTC. It codes for CASSNLAGGTYEQYF.

This clonotype has a count of ten or more. The V and J genes are TRBV7-2 and TRBJ2-5; TRBD2 aligns across 12 bases. This CDR3 has 15 residues. V trimming: 5 bases; J trimming: 5 bases; junction bases outside the gene matches: 6. Germline values: CDR1 SGHTA, CDR2 FQGNSA. CDR3 bases: TGTGCCAGCAGCCTCTGGACTAGCGGGATCGAGACCCAGTACTTC. The encoded protein is CASSLWTSGIETQYF.

This clonotype occurred many times. The V gene is TRBV7-8, the J gene TRBJ1-1; the D gene is possibly TRBD1 (6 bases). CDR1 and CDR2 (germline): SGHVS, FQNEAQ. Trimming took off 5 bases at V and 3 bases at J, with 13 bases between the two ends. The CDR3 extends over 14 amino acids. The CDR3 DNA reads TGTGCCAGCAGCCCCCAGACAGGATACACTGAAGCTTTCTTT. This sequence encodes CASSPQTGYTEAFF.

This clonotype was observed a handful of times. V is TRBV19 and J is TRBJ2-1, with D perhaps matching TRBD2 (6 bases). The CDR3 totals 15 residues. Germline V lookup: CDR1 LNHDA, CDR2 SQIVND (reference sequence). V gave up 3 bases and J gave up 2 bases, with 11 bases separating them. Here the CDR3 DNA reads TGTGCCAGTAGTATTGGGGGAGGCCCCTACAATGAGCAGTTCTTC. Its protein product is CASSIGGGPYNEQFF.

This clonotype appeared many times. The chain recombines TRBV20-1 with TRBJ2-1; 13 bases fit TRBD2. Germline-derived CDR1 and CDR2 are DFQATT and SNEGSKA (reference sequence). CDR3 length: 16 residues. With V trimmed by 4 bases and J by 8 bases, 11 bases remained unmatched. The CDR3 here is CSATIGLAGVVDEQFF. For the CDR3, the DNA is TGCAGTGCTACCATAGGACTAGCGGGAGTAGTCGATGAGCAGTTCTTC.

This clonotype was observed a handful of times. The V and J genes are TRBV11-2 and TRBJ2-4, with D hard to call. V shed 2 bases and J shed 3 bases, with 8 bases lying between them. The CDR3 has 14 residues. The germline V gene has CDR1 SGHAT and CDR2 FQNNGV. As DNA, the CDR3 is TGTGCCAGCAGCTTATTGGAGATCAAAAACATTCAGTACTTC. Translating it yields CASSLLEIKNIQYF.

Many counts were recorded for this clonotype. This chain joins TRBV12-3 or TRBV12-4 and TRBJ2-1; 7 bases match TRBD2. This CDR3 is 15 amino acids long. Trimming took 4 bases from V and 2 from J; bases not matched to a gene: 5. The CDR3 nucleotides read TGTGCCAGCAGTTCCAGGGAGGGTGCCTACAATGAGCAGTTCTTC. It translates to CASSSREGAYNEQFF.

This clonotype was recorded at least ten times. The chain uses TRBV10-3 and TRBJ2-1; D perhaps matches TRBD1 (5 bases). Germline CDR1 reads ENHRY; CDR2 reads SYGVKD. CDR3 length: 11 amino acids. With 5 bases removed from V and 8 bases from J, the gap between germline ends came to 7 bases. The CDR3: CAISSGYEQFF. In DNA, the CDR3 is TGTGCCATCAGTTCAGGGTATGAGCAGTTCTTC.

The chain combines TRBV2 with TRBJ2-3; tentative D call: TRBD2 (6 bases). V gave up 11 bases and J gave up 3 bases, with 24 bases separating them. CDR1 and CDR2 (germline): SNHLY, FYNNEI. The CDR3 totals 16 residues. DNA for the CDR3: TGTGCCGGAGTCGTCGGGACTTCCACACTTACAGATACGCAGTATTTT. Translation: CAGVVGTSTLTDTQYF.

A remark on this clonotype: This may come from a read error, since a much larger clone is one base off. This sequence joins TRBV12-3 or TRBV12-4 and TRBJ2-2; 7 nucleotides agree with TRBD2. The CDR3 totals 15 residues. The trim removed 7 bases at V and 7 bases at J, leaving 12 bases unmatched. The CDR3 DNA reads TGTGCCAGCACAGGCGCTAGCGGTACTGTCGGGGAGCTGTTTTTT. Protein sequence: CASTGASGTVGELFF.

At least ten counts were recorded for this clonotype. The CDR3 reads CASTIGGRPNEQFF. CDR3 nucleotides: TGTGCCAGCACAATAGGGGGAAGACCCAATGAGCAGTTCTTC. The chain uses TRBV7-2 and TRBJ2-1; tentative D call: TRBD1 (6 bases). Germline CDR1 and CDR2: SGHTA and FQGNSA. The V end was cut by 7 bases, the J end by 6 bases, with 16 bases between. This CDR3 has 14 amino acids.

The table lists this clonotype with many counts. The genes are TRBV6-2 or TRBV6-3 and TRBJ2-1, with a possible D match to TRBD2 (5 bases). The germline V gene has CDR1 MNHEY and CDR2 SVGEGT. Between the trimmed V and J ends, which lost 0 bases and 8 bases, there was a span of 14 bases. The CDR3 sequence is 15 residues long. In nucleotides, the CDR3 is TGTGCCAGCAGTTACTCGCGGGCCGGGTCCGATGAGCAGTTCTTC. This encodes CASSYSRAGSDEQFF.

In this sample, this clonotype turned up many times. This chain links TRBV2 with TRBJ1-2; D gene uncertain. CDR3 length: 16 amino acids. The V gene's germline CDR1 is SNHLY and CDR2 FYNNEI. V was trimmed by 3 bases and J by 3 bases, leaving 17 bases between them. CDR3 in DNA: TGTGCCAGCAGTGACCTAGGTCCGCCTTTCCACTATGGCTACACCTTC. This translates into CASSDLGPPFHYGYTF.

This chain links TRBV5-4 with TRBJ2-2; D possibly matches TRBD1 or TRBD2 (6 bases each). The CDR3 runs 15 residues. Germline values: CDR1 SGHNT, CDR2 YYREEE (reference sequence). Trimming removed 5 bases from V and 2 bases from J, with 13 bases in between. In DNA, the CDR3 is TGTGCCAGCAGGCGACGGGGGACAAACACCGGGGAGCTGTTTTTT. Translation: CASRRRGTNTGELFF.

This clonotype was observed at least ten times. This chain uses TRBV18 with TRBJ2-2; weak D call: TRBD1 (6 bases). V lost 2 bases and J 6 bases, leaving 10 bases between the germline ends. The CDR3 runs 14 residues. The V gene's germline CDR1 is KGHSH and CDR2 LQKENI. As DNA, the CDR3 is TGTGCCAGCTCACCAAAACAGGGCTCCGGGGAGCTGTTTTTT. Residues: CASSPKQGSGELFF.

This clonotype was seen at least ten times. The chain couples TRBV27 to TRBJ2-5; TRBD1 is a possible D gene (6 bases). The CDR3 length is 14 residues. The germline V and J ends were trimmed by 6 bases and 4 bases, with 15 bases remaining between them. CDR1 MNHEY and CDR2 SMNVEV come from the germline V gene (reference sequence). The CDR3 sequence is CASSPQGFGETQYF. DNA of the CDR3: TGTGCCAGCAGCCCACAGGGTTTTGGAGAGACCCAGTACTTC.

The genes are TRBV5-1 and TRBJ2-2; TRBD1 is a possible D gene (6 bases). The V end lost 5 bases, the J end lost 0 bases, and 8 bases lay between the germline ends. Germline CDR1 is SGHRS and CDR2 is YFSETQ. The CDR3 runs to 14 residues. The CDR3 DNA follows: TGCGCCAGCAGAGGGGGTCCGAACACCGGGGAGCTGTTTTTT. Translating gives CASRGGPNTGELFF.